Detailed here is one TCR beta chain. The antigen remains undetermined. Other DNA sequences within the sample encode an identical CDR3. An overlapping HIV-1 Gag peptide pool stimulated these cells at about 1 ug/peptide/mL. Sorting of responding CD4+ T cells relied on upregulated CD40 ligand together with CD69. Inclusion required CMV-positive serology and CD4+ counts above 400 cells/uL. This entry comes from a study of persistence of HIV-infected CD4 T cells. Study context: Suppressive ART had lasted a median of roughly eight years.

Findings and limits, study-wide: Compared with CD3/CD28-stimulated cells, CMV- and Gag-responding cells showed lower TCRbeta richness. Degenerate expanded CDR3beta sequences were enriched among CMV- and Gag-responding cells.

Germline CDR1 reads SGHRS; CDR2 reads YFSETQ. The CDR3 is 15 residues long. The J segment lost 6 bases and the V segment lost 4 bases, leaving 5 bases of the junction unmatched. The libraries were made with immunoSEQ version 4 in survey mode. Generated by immunoSEQ multiplex PCR, the TCRdb table keeps only in-frame clones and is missing some. The repertoire holds roughly 25,000 clones, with over 65% as singletons. The sample was CD4+ T cells sorted from PBMCs after approximately 18-hour stimulation, taken from a patient who received antiretroviral therapy. This sequence originates from an adult man with HIV who was CMV-seropositive. This rearrangement joins TRBV5-1 to TRBJ2-1; 12 bases map to TRBD2. The chain's CDR3 is CASSLALAGGNEQFF. The CDR3 DNA follows: TGCGCCAGCAGCCTCGCACTAGCGGGGGGCAATGAGCAGTTCTTC.